The next 5 T cell receptor beta chains were all read from a single sample in a study of human T cells and chemical hapten exposure. As for time point: healthy volunteer bleed at 6 weeks. Before extraction, the whole blood was not fractionated, and total RNA was taken from it. TCRdb analysed the RACE reads with MiXCR anew, one entry per CDR3 protein. The sample lists about 45,000 distinct CDR3 sequences; 3.7% were seen once. Sequenced: whole blood. The receptors were sampled from a human donor in good health. Some clones in this sample may be carry-over from other donors' samples.

The rearrangement joins TRBV28 to TRBJ2-7; 9 bases are shared with TRBD2. This CDR3 spans 15 amino acids. The V segment lost 7 bases and the J segment 1 base; nucleotides outside the gene matches: 8. The germline gives CDR1 MDHEN, CDR2 SYDVKM. CDR3 nucleotides: TGTGCCAGCAAGGGTAGCGGGAGTCTATCCTACGAGCAGTACTTC. Translated: CASKGSGSLSYEQYF.

In its sample, this clonotype was seen many times. The V gene is TRBV4-2, the J gene TRBJ2-1, with D possibly being TRBD2 (6 bases). Germline V CDR1 and CDR2: LGHNA, YNFKEQ. CDR3 length equals 16 residues. V lost 0 bases and J 2 bases, leaving 11 bases between the germline ends. CDR3 sequence reads: CASSQEPIAAYNEQFF. The CDR3 DNA is TGTGCCAGCAGCCAAGAACCTATAGCGGCCTACAATGAGCAGTTCTTC.

This clonotype appeared many times. V and J are TRBV6-2 or TRBV6-3 and TRBJ2-3; 9 bases map to TRBD2. The CDR3 loop spans 14 amino acids. With 5 bases clipped from V and 5 bases from J, the junction kept 5 bases outside the gene matches. Germline V CDR1 and CDR2: MNHEY, SVGEGT. CDR3 bases: TGTGCCAGCAGTCGGACTAGCGAAGGAGATACGCAGTATTTT. Translation gives CASSRTSEGDTQYF.

This clonotype was detected many times. The chain uses TRBV10-3 and TRBJ2-7; weak D call: TRBD2 (6 bases). Germline V gene lookup returns CDR1 ENHRY and CDR2 SYGVKD. The CDR3 length is 14 residues. Trimming took off 3 bases at V and 3 bases at J, with 12 bases between the two ends. The CDR3 reads CAISDPRRGYEQYF. In DNA form, the CDR3 reads TGTGCCATCAGTGATCCCCGGCGGGGCTACGAGCAGTACTTC.

This clonotype was seen many times. This chain links TRBV20-1 with TRBJ2-7; D is undetermined. Trimming took off 6 bases at V and 2 bases at J, with 17 bases between the two ends. The CDR3 covers 14 residues. CDR1 and CDR2 (germline): DFQATT, SNEGSKA (reference sequence). CDR3 protein: CSAIAPTTPYEQYF. For the CDR3, the DNA is TGCAGTGCCATCGCCCCGACGACGCCCTACGAGCAGTACTTC.